Below, one T cell receptor beta chain is given with its context. Its antigen is not yet known. Qualities for individual bases were not recorded, and no much larger clone is one base off. The cohort comprised 670 or so healthy bone marrow donors. Cohort members were all nominally healthy when sampled, although unrecorded immune exposures were likely present. The donor was CMV seropositive and was included in the group of 250 to 300 seropositive cohort members. Every donor gave a peripheral blood sample, and the peripheral blood mononuclear cells from that sample were used for TCR beta sequencing. The Qiagen DNeasy Blood Extraction Kit was used to extract genomic DNA from the blood cell samples. This entry comes from a study of cytomegalovirus exposure and HLA in healthy donors (dated by TCRdb to about 2017). Context from the whole study: In an earlier analysis of 587 of the donors, 250 to 350 Gb of sequence data and some 100 million unique TCR beta sequences from 180 million or so T cells were reported. Genome-wide SNP genotypes for about 65% of the 666 donors were used in a later genetic analysis, which treated that subset as a discovery cohort. HLA typing covered class I and class II loci at four-digit resolution. The study combined high-throughput TCR immunosequencing, statistical association of individual TCRs with disease status, and machine learning to predict cytomegalovirus infection status. Using immunosequencing, the study profiled T cell repertoires from approximately 700 subjects and related those repertoires to cytomegalovirus serostatus. Because of strong linkage in the cohort, roughly five DR-DQ haplotypes were treated as single units for association and clustering. A later analysis re-analyzed previously published TCR beta repertoires from 666 donors and added high-resolution HLA genotyping to study TCR occurrence patterns. On average, around 200,000 unique TCR beta nucleotide sequences were sequenced per donor among some 430 genotyped donors of the cohort, with roughly 18% of those sequences being non-productive. Besides the first cohort of roughly 640 subjects, a separate validation cohort made up of 120 different subjects was used. Every discovery cohort repertoire had been produced on one sequencing platform. Approximately 310 gigabases of sequencing data and 70 million to 100 million unique TCR sequences made up an early release that covered 500 to 700 HLA-typed donors. Donor age, sex, ethnicity and CMV serostatus were compiled together with the repertoire data. In the later analysis, no new phenotypic data were used to find candidate immune exposures; instead, reliance was placed on TCR beta sequences and their occurrence across donors. The study aimed to test whether signatures of past pathogen exposure could be identified by cataloging public T cell receptors. In an earlier analysis of 587 of the donors, high-throughput TCR beta sequencing was used to judge whether each TCR beta V gene segment behaved as functional or pseudogenic. Typing coverage varied by locus: roughly 620-640 donors for A, B, C, DRB1 and DQB1; more than 500 for DQA1; 606 for DPA1; fewer than 480 for DPB1. The genetic ancestry cluster associated with self-reported Caucasian donors included about 84% of the roughly 360 genotyped donors. Points the paper makes about the study in general: In a later genetic analysis, fewer N-insertions in productive TCRs were reported among donors in an Asian-associated ancestry cluster than the roughly 700-donor mean. An association between a missense DCLRE1C variant and V-gene and J-gene trimming of TCR beta chains was found in a later genetic analysis and replicated in an independent cohort. Strong co-occurrence of HLA alleles, especially DR and DQ, made assigning TCR associations to individual alleles difficult. Over 15 rarely observed V segments, including chromosome 9 orphons, were excluded from the earlier analysis of several hundred of the donors because counts were too low. A later analysis reported that several top co-occurrence clusters appeared linked to parvovirus B19, influenza, CMV and Epstein-Barr virus. A cluster of highly shared sequence variants was judged likely to be a technical artifact of the sequencing pipeline. In a later analysis, most CMV-associated TCR beta chains were found to appear HLA-restricted, with HLA associations seemingly driven largely by CMV exposure. A few of the identified cytomegalovirus-associated TCR beta chains were confirmed in vitro to be specific for cytomegalovirus antigens. Broadly in line with IMGT annotations, most TCR beta V segments showed up in productive rearrangements about 87% or about 30% of the time in an earlier analysis of around 550 of the donors. In a later analysis, the rate of TCR association differed among HLA loci, with DRB1 alleles having the most associated TCRs and HLA-C alleles having the fewest. In a later analysis, HLA-associated TCR beta chains were found to be more clonally expanded and to have lower generation probabilities than equally common non-associated chains. Presence/absence analyses assumed roughly uniform sequencing depth across donors, an assumption that may not hold. Across donors, most TCR sequences were observed very rarely, whereas some public TCRs were present in many individuals. A further reported finding was that TCR beta sequences accurately predicted the HLA-A and HLA-B alleles for most subjects in the first cohort. HLA typing was unavailable for some donors at each locus, so association tests used only the typed subset. This cohort had only TCR beta chains sequenced, and the lack of alpha or paired-chain data limited which features could be detected. For the cohort, immune exposure information was limited to CMV serostatus. The study gave a list of over 150 TCR beta chains associated with cytomegalovirus. Linkage disequilibrium might explain the correlated functional status among segregating V segments, but an unknown experimental factor could not be ruled out. A later analysis associated approximately 17,000 TCR beta sequences with specific HLA alleles at a false discovery rate of 0.05. The classifier was reported to diagnose cytomegalovirus status with high specificity and sensitivity in both the original and validation cohorts. According to the authors, the approach could potentially be generalized to other disease states and immunological phenotypes.

The method behind the library was the immunoSEQ multiplex PCR assay. A mixture of 60 forward primers for TCR Vbeta segments and 13 reverse primers for TCR Jbeta segments was used in the multiplex PCR. The CDR3 region of rearranged TCR beta genes was amplified from genomic DNA by a multiplex PCR assay. On the Illumina HiSeq System, the amplified TCR beta libraries were sequenced as 87-base-pair reads. The authors' analysis ran thus. Across the 500 to 850 repertoires, a later analysis counted tens of millions of unique TCR beta chains, approximately 10 million of which were shared by at least two donors. Raw reads were error-corrected and collapsed into unique sequences with a nearest-neighbor algorithm that merged closely related sequences to remove PCR and sequencing errors. V, D and J gene segments were assigned by aligning CDR3 sequences to IMGT reference sequences. For a sequence to be retained, a match of at least six nucleotides was required to both a V gene segment and a J gene segment. A rearrangement was called productive if the CDR3 had no stop codons and remained in frame with V and J, and every other rearrangement was called non-productive. CDR3 was defined by IMGT convention, running from the second conserved V-encoded cysteine to the conserved J-encoded phenylalanine. In an earlier analysis of more than 550 of the donors, sequences lacking an unambiguous match to a single V gene segment were excluded. An earlier analysis of around 600 of the donors classified V segments as functional when productive rearrangements were above 56.7% and as segregating when the standard deviation between donors was above 5%. A statistical classification framework was developed to diagnose cytomegalovirus status using the catalog of TCR beta chain sequences. V and J gene assignment, in a later analysis, came from comparing TCR nucleotide sequences with IMGT/GENE-DB human TR gene sequences. In a later analysis, CDR3 sequences and most-parsimonious VDJ recombination scenarios were assigned using the TCRdist pipeline. In a later analysis, each TCR beta chain was defined by its CDR3 amino acid sequence together with its V-gene family, and reads without a unique V-gene family were excluded. A later analysis removed nearly 600 highly shared, low-generation-probability nucleotide sequences to deal with suspected cross-contamination and a sequencing artifact. In a later analysis, a clonal expansion index for each public chain was calculated from normalized within-repertoire ranks of inferred template counts. In a later analysis, generation probabilities were computed with a VDJ recombination model fitted to out-of-frame rearrangements, and the resulting probabilities were checked against IGoR. Hypergeometric tests were used in a later analysis to score TCR-TCR, TCR-HLA and TCR-CMV co-occurrence, with a repertoire-size bias correction applied to the TCR pairs. A later analysis estimated false discovery rates by permuting HLA or CMV assignments 20 times. In a later analysis, co-occurring TCRs were grouped using DBSCAN, with TCRdist sequence similarity added in when clustering inside HLA-allele-positive subsets. For co-occurrence clustering, repertoires with fewer than 30,000 or more than 120,000 public chains were excluded, along with four to six repertoires with anomalous nucleotide sharing. TCRdb's version of the immuneACCESS table is confined to in-frame rearrangements and falls short of the full clone set. An unresolved V gene accounts for under half of the shortfall where checked; the remainder is of unknown origin. The DNA was the basis for D and trimming; V, J and clone size are from that table. This sample gives some 130,000 clones in total; approximately 63% of them show up just once. The top ten constitute under 2.5% of the sample.

Sequenced: PBMCs. The clonotype was recovered from a woman aged 60-70 years in good health and CMV-seropositive.

The DNA is TGTGCCAGCTCACCGTTCCCATCACAAGAGACCCAGTACTTC. This codes for CASSPFPSQETQYF. Rearrangement joined TRBV18 to TRBJ2-5; no D gene call is confident. Spanning cysteine to phenylalanine, the CDR3 consists of 14 amino acids. Only the CDR3 DNA is retained, 42 bases long and in frame from the first base. CDR1 and CDR2 are read off the germline V gene as KGHSH and LQKENI. V is reduced by 3 bases and J by 2 bases, leaving a spacing of 10 bases between them.